This TCR beta chain emerged from a study of shared clonotypes between healthy human individuals. Sorted-subset replicate PCR reactions contained roughly 210 ng DNA, corresponding to about 30,000 T cell genomes. Sequencing used immunoSEQ multiplex PCR; TCRdb keeps in-frame clones, though not all of them. The repertoire holds 630,000 or so clones, with 98% as singletons. V was clipped by 4 bases and J by 5 bases; unmatched bases: 12. Germline-derived CDR1 and CDR2 are SEHNR and FQNEAQ (reference sequence). This CDR3 has 16 residues. Only CD45RO-negative cells positively selected for CCR7 counted as naive CD8 cells, so terminally differentiated effector memory CD45RA+ cells were excluded. Turning to this clone: Its antigen is as yet unknown.

General study results and limits: Clonotype sharing levels among donors were expected to vary with sequencing depth. It was the non-shared clonotypes that had lower generation probabilities than clonotypes shared by all four donors.

The V call is TRBV7-9, the J call TRBJ2-5, with 8 positions matching TRBD1. The sequenced sample was naive CD8+ T cells sorted from blood. The receptor's source is a man aged 25 to 45 in good health. The CDR3 reads CASSSWTGNSMETQYF. The CDR3 DNA reads TGTGCCAGCAGCTCCTGGACAGGGAATAGCATGGAGACCCAGTACTTC.